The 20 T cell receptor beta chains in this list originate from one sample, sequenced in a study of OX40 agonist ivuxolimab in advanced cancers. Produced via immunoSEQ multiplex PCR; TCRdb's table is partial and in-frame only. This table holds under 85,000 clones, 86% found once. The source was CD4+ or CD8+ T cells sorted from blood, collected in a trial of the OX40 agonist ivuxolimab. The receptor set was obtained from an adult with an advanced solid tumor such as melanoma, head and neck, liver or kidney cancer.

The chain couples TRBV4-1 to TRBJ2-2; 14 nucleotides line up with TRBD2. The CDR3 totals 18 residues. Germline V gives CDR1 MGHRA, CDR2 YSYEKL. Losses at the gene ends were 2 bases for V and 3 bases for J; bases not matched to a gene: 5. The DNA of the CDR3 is TGCGCCAGCAGCCAACTCGGGACTAGCGGGGGCCACACCGGGGAGCTGTTTTTT. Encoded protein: CASSQLGTSGGHTGELFF.

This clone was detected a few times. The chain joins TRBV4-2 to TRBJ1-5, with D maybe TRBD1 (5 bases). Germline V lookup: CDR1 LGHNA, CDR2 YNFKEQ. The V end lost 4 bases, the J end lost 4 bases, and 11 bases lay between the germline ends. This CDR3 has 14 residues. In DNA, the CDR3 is TGTGCCAGCAGCCTCGGGACCGGTAATCAGCCCCAGCATTTT. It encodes CASSLGTGNQPQHF.

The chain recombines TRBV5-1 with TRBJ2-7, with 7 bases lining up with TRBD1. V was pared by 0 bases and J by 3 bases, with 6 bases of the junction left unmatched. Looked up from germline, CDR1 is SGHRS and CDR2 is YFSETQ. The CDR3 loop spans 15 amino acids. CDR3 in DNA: TGCGCCAGCAGCTTGGCCGTAGGGGGCAACTACGAGCAGTACTTC. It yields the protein CASSLAVGGNYEQYF.

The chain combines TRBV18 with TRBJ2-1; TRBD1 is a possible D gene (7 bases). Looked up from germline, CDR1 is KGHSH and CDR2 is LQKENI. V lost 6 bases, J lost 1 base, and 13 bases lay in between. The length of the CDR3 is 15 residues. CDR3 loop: CASSPPGGSYNEQFF. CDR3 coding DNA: TGTGCCAGCTCGCCTCCAGGGGGGTCCTACAATGAGCAGTTCTTC.

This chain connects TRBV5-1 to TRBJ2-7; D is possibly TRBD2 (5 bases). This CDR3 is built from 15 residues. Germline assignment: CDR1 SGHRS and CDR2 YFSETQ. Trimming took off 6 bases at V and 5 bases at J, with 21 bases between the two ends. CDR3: CASNPGWTPPDEQYF. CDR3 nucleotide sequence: TGCGCCAGCAACCCGGGCTGGACTCCCCCGGACGAGCAGTACTTC. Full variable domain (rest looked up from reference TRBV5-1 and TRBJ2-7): KAGVTQTPRYLIKTRGQQVTLSCSPISGHRSVSWYQQTPGQGLQFLFEYFSETQRNKGNFPGRFSGRQFSNSRSEMNVSTLELGDSALYLCASNPGWTPPDEQYFGPGTRLTVT.

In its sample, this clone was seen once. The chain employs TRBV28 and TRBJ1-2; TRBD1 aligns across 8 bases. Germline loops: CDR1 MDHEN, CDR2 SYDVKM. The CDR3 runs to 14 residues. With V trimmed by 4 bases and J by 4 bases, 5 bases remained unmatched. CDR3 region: CASSSYRGSYGYTF. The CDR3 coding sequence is TGTGCCAGCAGTTCATACAGGGGGAGCTATGGCTACACCTTC.

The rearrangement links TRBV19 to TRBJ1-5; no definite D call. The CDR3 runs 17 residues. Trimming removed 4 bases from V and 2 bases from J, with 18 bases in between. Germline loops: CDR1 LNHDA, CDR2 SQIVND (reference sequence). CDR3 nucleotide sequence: TGTGCCAGTAGTAGACTTCAATACTCTGGGGGCAATCAGCCCCAGCATTTT. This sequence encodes CASSRLQYSGGNQPQHF.

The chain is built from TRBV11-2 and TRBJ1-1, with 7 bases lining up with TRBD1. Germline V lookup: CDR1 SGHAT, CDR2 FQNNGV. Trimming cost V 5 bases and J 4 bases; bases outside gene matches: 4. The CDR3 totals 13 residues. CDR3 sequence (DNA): TGTGCCAGCAGCACTCAGGGGGGCACTGAAGCTTTCTTT. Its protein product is CASSTQGGTEAFF.

CDR3 DNA sequence: TGTGCCAGCAGGGAAGACCATACCTCCACAGATACGCAGTATTTT. This sequence encodes CASREDHTSTDTQYF. The chain is built from TRBV6-4 and TRBJ2-3; the D is unclear. V shed 6 bases and J shed 2 bases, with 15 bases lying between them. There are 15 residues in the CDR3. Per the germline V gene, CDR1 is MRHNA and CDR2 is SNTAGT.

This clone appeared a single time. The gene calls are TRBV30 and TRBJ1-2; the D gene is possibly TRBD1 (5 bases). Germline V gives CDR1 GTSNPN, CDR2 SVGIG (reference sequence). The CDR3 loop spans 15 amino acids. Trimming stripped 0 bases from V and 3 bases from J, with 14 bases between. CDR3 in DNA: TGTGCCTGGAGTGTACGGGCCAAAGGGGACTATGGCTACACCTTC. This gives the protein CAWSVRAKGDYGYTF. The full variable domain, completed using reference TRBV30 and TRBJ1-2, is SQTIHQWPATLVQPVGSPLSLECTVEGTSNPNLYWYRQAAGRGLQLLFYSVGIGQISSEVPQNLSASRPQDRQFILSSKKLLLSDSGFYLCAWSVRAKGDYGYTFGSGTRLTVV.

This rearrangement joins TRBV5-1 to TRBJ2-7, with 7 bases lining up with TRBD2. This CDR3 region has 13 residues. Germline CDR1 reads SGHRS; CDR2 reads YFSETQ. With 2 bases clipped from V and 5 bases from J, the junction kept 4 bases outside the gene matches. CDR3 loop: CASSFGTTDEQYF. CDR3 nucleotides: TGCGCCAGCAGCTTCGGGACTACGGACGAGCAGTACTTC.

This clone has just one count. This CDR3 reads CASSTRGGHYNEQFF. For the CDR3, the DNA is TGTGCCAGCAGTACGCGGGGGGGGCACTACAATGAGCAGTTCTTC. The chain uses TRBV28 and TRBJ2-1, with 9 bases aligning to TRBD2. This CDR3 has 15 residues. Trimming cost V 5 bases and J 3 bases; bases outside gene matches: 5. Germline V gene sequence: CDR1 MDHEN, CDR2 SYDVKM.

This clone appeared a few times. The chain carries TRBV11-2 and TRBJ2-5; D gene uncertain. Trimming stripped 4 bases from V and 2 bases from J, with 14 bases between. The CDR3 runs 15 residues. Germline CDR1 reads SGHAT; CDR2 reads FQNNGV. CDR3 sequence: CASSYVGGQQETQYF. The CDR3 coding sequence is TGTGCCAGCAGCTATGTCGGCGGCCAGCAAGAGACCCAGTACTTC. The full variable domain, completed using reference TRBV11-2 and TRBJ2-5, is EAGVAQSPRYKIIEKRQSVAFWCNPISGHATLYWYQQILGQGPKLLIQFQNNGVVDDSQLPKDRFSAERLKGVDSTLKIQPAKLEDSAVYLCASSYVGGQQETQYFGPGTRLLVL.

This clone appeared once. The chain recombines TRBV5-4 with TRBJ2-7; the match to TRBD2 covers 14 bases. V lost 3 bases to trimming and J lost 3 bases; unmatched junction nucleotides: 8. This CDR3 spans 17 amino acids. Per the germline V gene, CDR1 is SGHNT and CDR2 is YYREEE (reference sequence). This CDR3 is CASSSGLAGAASYEQYF. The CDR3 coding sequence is TGTGCCAGCAGCTCGGGACTAGCGGGAGCCGCGAGCTACGAGCAGTACTTC.

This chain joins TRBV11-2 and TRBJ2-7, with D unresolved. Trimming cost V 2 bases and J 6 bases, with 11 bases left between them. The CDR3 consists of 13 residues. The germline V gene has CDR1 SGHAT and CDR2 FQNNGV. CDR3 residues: CASSLSQVGEQYF. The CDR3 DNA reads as TGTGCCAGCAGCTTAAGTCAGGTGGGCGAGCAGTACTTC.

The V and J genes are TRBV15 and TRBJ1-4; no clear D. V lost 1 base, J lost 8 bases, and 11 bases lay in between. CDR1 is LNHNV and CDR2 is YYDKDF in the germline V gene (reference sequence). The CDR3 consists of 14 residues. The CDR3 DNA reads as TGTGCCACCAGCAGAGGGGATTCAAAGGAAAAACTGTTTTTT. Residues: CATSRGDSKEKLFF.

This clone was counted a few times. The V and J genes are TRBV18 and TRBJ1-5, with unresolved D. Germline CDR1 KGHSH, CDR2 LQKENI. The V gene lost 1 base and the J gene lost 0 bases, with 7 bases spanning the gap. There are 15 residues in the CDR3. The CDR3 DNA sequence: TGTGCCAGCTCACCACGGCAGAATAGCAATCAGCCCCAGCATTTT. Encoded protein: CASSPRQNSNQPQHF.

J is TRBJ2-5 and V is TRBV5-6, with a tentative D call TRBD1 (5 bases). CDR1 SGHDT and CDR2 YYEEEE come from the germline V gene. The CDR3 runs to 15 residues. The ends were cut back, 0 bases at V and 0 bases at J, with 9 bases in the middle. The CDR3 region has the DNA TGTGCCAGCAGCTTGGGACAGATGTACCAAGAGACCCAGTACTTC. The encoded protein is CASSLGQMYQETQYF.

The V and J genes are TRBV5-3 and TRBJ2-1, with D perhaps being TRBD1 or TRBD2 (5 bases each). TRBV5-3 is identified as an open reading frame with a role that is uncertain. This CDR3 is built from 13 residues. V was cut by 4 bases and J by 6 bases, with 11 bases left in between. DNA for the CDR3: TGTGCCAGAAGCCTCGGGGCTAGCAATGAGCAGTTCTTC. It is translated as CARSLGASNEQFF.

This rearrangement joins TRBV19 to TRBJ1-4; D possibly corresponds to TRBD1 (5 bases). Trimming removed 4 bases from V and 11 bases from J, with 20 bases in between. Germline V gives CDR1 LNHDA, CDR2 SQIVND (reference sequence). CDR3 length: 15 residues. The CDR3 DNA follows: TGTGCCAGTAGTAGGAGGGACGGCCGCGGGGAGAAACTGTTTTTT. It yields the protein CASSRRDGRGEKLFF.